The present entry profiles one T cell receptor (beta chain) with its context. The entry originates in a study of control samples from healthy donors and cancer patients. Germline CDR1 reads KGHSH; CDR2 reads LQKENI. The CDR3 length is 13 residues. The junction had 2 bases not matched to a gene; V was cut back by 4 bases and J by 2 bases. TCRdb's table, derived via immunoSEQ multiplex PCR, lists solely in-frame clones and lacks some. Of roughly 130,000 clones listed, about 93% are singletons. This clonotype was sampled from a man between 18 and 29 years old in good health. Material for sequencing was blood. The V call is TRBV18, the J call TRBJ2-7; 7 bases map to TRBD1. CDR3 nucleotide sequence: TGTGCCAGCTCACAGGGACAGACCTACGAGCAGTACGTC. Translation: CASSQGQTYEQYV.